The present TCR beta chain was sequenced within a study of shared T cell receptors in the human thymus. Looked up from germline, CDR1 is SQVTM and CDR2 is ANQGSEA. Deletions cut 4 bases from V and 1 base from J, with 16 bases between. This CDR3 spans 15 amino acids. Profiled with immunoSEQ multiplex PCR; TCRdb holds only in-frame clones, not every one. The data show hundreds of thousands of clones, 85% to 90% seen once. The sample was also linked to a second study, of human thymus T cells.

This clonotype originated in a boy in the first two years of life with a congenital heart defect. Source material: thymocytes. V and J are TRBV29-1 and TRBJ2-5; possibly TRBD2 for D (6 bases). CDR3 amino acids: CSVAVRRVFQETQYF. For the CDR3, the DNA is TGCAGCGTTGCGGTAAGGAGGGTTTTCCAAGAGACCCAGTACTTC.